The clone carrying this T cell receptor (beta chain) was recorded many times. This entry is derived from a study of molecular identifiers for immune sequencing clone quantification. The CDR3 sequence is 17 residues long. Germline V gene sequence: CDR1 SGHVS, CDR2 FQNEAQ. V lost 1 base and J lost 0, with 12 bases in between. TCRdb used MiXCR to reprocess the PCR reads, holding one entry per CDR3 protein. The repertoire holds approximately 670,000 distinct CDR3 sequences, with nearly 20% as singletons. CD8+CD4-CCR7+CD45RA+ sorting gave the naive CD8 T cells. Sequenced sample: naive CD8+ T cells from blood, with Jurkat cell RNA spiked in. As for subset: FACS-sorted CD8+CD4-CCR7+CD45RA+ naive T cells. The chain carries TRBV7-8 and TRBJ2-2; a possible D gene is TRBD2 (6 bases). The TCR sequence derives from a human donor in good health. Some libraries in this study had Jurkat cell RNA spiked in. CDR3 nucleotides: TGTGCCAGCAGCTTAGTGTCTTGGGGGGCGAACACCGGGGAGCTGTTTTTT. Translating it yields CASSLVSWGANTGELFF.